This T cell receptor (beta chain) was recorded in a study of blood T cells in healthy people across ages. At the level of the study: About one barcoded beta molecule was captured per two T cells (by template switching). Study-level findings and limits: Expanded clonotype changes were possibly confounded by unknown donor CMV status.

Primers used in a second PCR of roughly 6 to 12 cycles were a sample-barcoded 5' primer and a J-beta primer mix. TCRdb recomputed calls from the 5' RACE reads with MiXCR, one row per CDR3 protein. The top ten clones hold just under 25% of a sample with 550,000 to 600,000 distinct CDR3 sequences, around half of them seen once. With regard to this clonotype: Antigen unknown.

Looked up from germline, CDR1 is SGDLS and CDR2 is YYNGEE. Trimming removed 7 bases at V and 7 bases at J, with 12 bases between. There are 13 residues in the CDR3. Each donor supplied approximately 10 milliliters of peripheral blood. Per-sample yields of isolated PBMCs were at least 6 million. The source of this sequence is a man older than 75 in good health. This chain joins TRBV9 and TRBJ1-6; D might be TRBD1 (5 bases). The sequenced material came from blood. Written as DNA, the CDR3 is TGTGCCAGCGGGGCGGACTGGAATTCACCCCTCCACTTT. Its protein is CASGADWNSPLHF.